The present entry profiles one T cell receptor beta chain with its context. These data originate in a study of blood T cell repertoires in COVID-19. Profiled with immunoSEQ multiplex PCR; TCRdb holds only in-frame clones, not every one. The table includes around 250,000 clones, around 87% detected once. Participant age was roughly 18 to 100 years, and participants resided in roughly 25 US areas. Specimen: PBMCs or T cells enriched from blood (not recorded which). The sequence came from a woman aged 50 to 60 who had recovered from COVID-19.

The chain's CDR3 is CASSLGTGGFEKLFF. The CDR3 region has the DNA TGTGCCAGCAGTTTGGGGACAGGGGGCTTTGAAAAACTGTTTTTT. V usage is TRBV27 and J usage is TRBJ1-4; 12 bases agree with TRBD1. CDR3 length: 15 residues. CDR1 and CDR2 (germline): MNHEY, SMNVEV (reference sequence). Losses at the gene ends were 3 bases for V and 7 bases for J; bases not matched to a gene: 3.